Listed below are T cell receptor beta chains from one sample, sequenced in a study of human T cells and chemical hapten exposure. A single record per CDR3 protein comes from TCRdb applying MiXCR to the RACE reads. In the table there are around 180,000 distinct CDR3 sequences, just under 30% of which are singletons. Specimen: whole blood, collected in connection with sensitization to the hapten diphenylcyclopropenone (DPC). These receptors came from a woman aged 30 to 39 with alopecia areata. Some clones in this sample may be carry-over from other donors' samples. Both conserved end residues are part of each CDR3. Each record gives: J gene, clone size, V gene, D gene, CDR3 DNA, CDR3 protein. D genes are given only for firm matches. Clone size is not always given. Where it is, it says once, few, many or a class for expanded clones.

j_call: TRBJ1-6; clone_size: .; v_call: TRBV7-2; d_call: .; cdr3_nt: TGTGCCAGCAGCTTAGGCAGGGGCTCACCCCTCCACTTT; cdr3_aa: CASSLGRGSPLHF
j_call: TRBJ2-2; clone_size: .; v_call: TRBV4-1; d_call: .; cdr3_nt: TGCGCCAGCAGCCAAGGGGGTGTCACCCCTAGGAGCACCGGGGAGCTGTTTTTT; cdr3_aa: CASSQGGVTPRSTGELFF
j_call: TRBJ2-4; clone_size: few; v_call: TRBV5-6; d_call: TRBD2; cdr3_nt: TGTGCCAGCAGCTTTAAGGGACTAGCGGGGGGTATAATTCAGTACTTC; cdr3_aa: CASSFKGLAGGIIQYF
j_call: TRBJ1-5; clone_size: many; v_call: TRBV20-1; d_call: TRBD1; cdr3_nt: TGCAGTGCAGCCGGGACAGGGTATTATCAGCCCCAGCATTTT; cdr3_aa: CSAAGTGYYQPQHF
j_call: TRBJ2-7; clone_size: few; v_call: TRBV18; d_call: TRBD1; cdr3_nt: TGTGCCAGCTCACCGGGACAGGCCGCCGCCTACGAGCAGTACTTC; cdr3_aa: CASSPGQAAAYEQYF
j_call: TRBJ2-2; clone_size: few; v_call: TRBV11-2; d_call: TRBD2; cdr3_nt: TGTGCCAGCAGCTACTTAGCGGGGGGCACCGGGGAGCTGTTTTTT; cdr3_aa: CASSYLAGGTGELFF
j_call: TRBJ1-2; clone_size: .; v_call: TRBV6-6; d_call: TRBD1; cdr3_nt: TGTGCCAGCAGTCTATTGACAGGGACTAACTATGGCTACACCTTC; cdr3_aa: CASSLLTGTNYGYTF
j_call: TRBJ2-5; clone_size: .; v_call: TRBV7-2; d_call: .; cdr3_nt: TGTGCCAGCAGCTTAGTGACTGAGACCCAGTACTTC; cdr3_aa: CASSLVTETQYF
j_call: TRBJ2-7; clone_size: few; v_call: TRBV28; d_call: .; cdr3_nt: TGTGCCAGCAGTCCCCTCCGGTACGAGCAGTACTTC; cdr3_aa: CASSPLRYEQYF
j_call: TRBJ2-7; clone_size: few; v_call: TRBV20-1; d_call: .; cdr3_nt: TGCAGTGCTAGAGTGGGCCCCTACGAGCAGTACTTC; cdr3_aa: CSARVGPYEQYF
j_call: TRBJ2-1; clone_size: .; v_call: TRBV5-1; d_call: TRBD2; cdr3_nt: TGCGCCAGCAGCATACTCACCGGGACTAGAAATCACAATGAGCAGTTCTTC; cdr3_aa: CASSILTGTRNHNEQFF
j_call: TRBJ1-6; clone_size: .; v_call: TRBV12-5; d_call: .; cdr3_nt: TGTGCTAGTGGTTTGGCGACACTTTCACCCCTCCACTTT; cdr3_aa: CASGLATLSPLHF
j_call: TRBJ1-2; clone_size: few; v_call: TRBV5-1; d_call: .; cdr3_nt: TGCGCCAGCAGCTCCGCACAGGCCAACTATGGCTACACCTTC; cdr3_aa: CASSSAQANYGYTF
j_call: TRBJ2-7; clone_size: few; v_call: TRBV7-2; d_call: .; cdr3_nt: TGTGCCAGCAGCTTAGAACCCGTATCGCCGAGGTACTTC; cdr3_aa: CASSLEPVSPRYF
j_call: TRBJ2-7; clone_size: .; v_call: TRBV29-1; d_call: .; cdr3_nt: TGCAGCGTCGGGGACCTTCCCAAGGGGGAGCAGTACTTC; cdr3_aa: CSVGDLPKGEQYF
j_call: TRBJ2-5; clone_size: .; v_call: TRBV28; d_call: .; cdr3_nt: TGTGCCGGAGGACAGGGTCGAGCGGGGGCCCAGTACTTC; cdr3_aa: CAGGQGRAGAQYF
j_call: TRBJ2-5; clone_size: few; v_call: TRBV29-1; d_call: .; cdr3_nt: TGCAGCGTTGGTCGGCGGGGACCTTCACAAGAGACCCAGTACTTC; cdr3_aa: CSVGRRGPSQETQYF
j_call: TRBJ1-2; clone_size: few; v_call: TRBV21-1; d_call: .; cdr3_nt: TGTGCCAGCAGCAAAGCGGAGGGAAACTATGGCTACACCTTC; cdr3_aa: CASSKAEGNYGYTF
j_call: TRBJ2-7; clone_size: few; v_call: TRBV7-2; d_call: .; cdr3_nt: TGTGCCAGCAGCTTAGCTCTTTCTTGGGCCTACGAGCAGTACTTC; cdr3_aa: CASSLALSWAYEQYF
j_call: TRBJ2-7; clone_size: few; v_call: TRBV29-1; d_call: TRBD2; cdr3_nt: TGCAGCGTTGGTCTAGCGGGAAAGTTCTACGAGCAGTACTTC; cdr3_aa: CSVGLAGKFYEQYF
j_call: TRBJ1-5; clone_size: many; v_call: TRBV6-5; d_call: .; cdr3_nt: TGTGCCAGCAGTGGGACGGGATTGAATCAGCCCCAGCATTTT; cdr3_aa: CASSGTGLNQPQHF
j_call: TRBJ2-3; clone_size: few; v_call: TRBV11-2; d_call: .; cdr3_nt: TGTGCCAGCAGCTTATCCTACACAGATACGCAGTATTTT; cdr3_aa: CASSLSYTDTQYF
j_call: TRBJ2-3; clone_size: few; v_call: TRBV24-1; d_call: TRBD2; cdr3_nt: TGTGCCACCAGTTTTCTGGGAGCGGGGGGCACAGATACGCAGTATTTT; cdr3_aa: CATSFLGAGGTDTQYF
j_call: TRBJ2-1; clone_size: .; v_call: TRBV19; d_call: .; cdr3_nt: TGTGCCAGTAGTATATACACCCGGGGGGCCGCCGGCAATGAGCAGTTCTTC; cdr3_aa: CASSIYTRGAAGNEQFF
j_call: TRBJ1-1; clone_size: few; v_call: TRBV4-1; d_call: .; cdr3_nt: TGCGCCAGCAGCCGAATCCAAACCGGGTTGAACACTGAAGCTTTCTTT; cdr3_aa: CASSRIQTGLNTEAFF
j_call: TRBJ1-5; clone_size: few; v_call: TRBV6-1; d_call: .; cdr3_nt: TGTGCCAGCAGTGAAGCGGGTCTGAATCAGCCCCAGCATTTT; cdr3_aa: CASSEAGLNQPQHF
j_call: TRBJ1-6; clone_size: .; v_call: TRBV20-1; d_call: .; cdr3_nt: TGCAGTGCTAGAATGCAGGGTAGGGATTCACCCCTCCACTTT; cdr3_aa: CSARMQGRDSPLHF
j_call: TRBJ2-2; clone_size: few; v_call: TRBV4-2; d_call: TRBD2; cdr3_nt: TGTGCCAGCAGCCAAGCACTAGCGGGAGACGGCACCGGGGAGCTGTTTTTT; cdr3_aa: CASSQALAGDGTGELFF
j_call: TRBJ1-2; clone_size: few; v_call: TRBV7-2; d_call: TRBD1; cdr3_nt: TGTGCCAGCAGCTTAGGGACAGGGGATGGCTACACCTTC; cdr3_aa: CASSLGTGDGYTF
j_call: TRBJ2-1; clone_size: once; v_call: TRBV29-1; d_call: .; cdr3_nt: TGCAGCCCGAGGGGCCTTGCGGGCGAGCAGTTCTTC; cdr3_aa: CSPRGLAGEQFF
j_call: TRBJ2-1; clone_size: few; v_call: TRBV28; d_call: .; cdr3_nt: TGTGCCAGCAGTCGACCAGGGCAGACCCTTGATGAGCAGTTCTTC; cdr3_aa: CASSRPGQTLDEQFF
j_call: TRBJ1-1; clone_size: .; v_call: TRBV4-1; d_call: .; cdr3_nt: TGCGCCAGCAGCCAAGTGGGGGGGGGGAGGATGAACACTGAAGCTTTCTTT; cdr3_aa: CASSQVGGGRMNTEAFF
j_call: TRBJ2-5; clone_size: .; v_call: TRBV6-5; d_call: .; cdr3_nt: TGTGCCAGTGGCAGCCTCCAAGAGACCCAGTACTTC; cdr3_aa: CASGSLQETQYF
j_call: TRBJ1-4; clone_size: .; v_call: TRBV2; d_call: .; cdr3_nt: TGTGCCAGCAGTGCCCAGGGTCTTATTAATGAAAAACTGTTTTTT; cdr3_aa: CASSAQGLINEKLFF
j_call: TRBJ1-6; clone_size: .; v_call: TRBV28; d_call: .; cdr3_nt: TGTGCCAGCAGTACCCTATTGGACTCATCCTATAATTCACCCCTCCACTTT; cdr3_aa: CASSTLLDSSYNSPLHF
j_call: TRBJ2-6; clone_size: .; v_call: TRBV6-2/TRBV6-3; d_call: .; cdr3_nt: TGTGCCAGCCGCGATTCAGGGACTGGGGCCAACGTCCTGACTTTC; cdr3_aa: CASRDSGTGANVLTF
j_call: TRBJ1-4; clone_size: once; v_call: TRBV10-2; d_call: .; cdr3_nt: TGCGCCAGCACGAGCTCGTTAGGGGAAAAACTGTTTTTT; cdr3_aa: CASTSSLGEKLFF
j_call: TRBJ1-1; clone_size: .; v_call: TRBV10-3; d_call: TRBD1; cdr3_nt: TGTGCCATCAGTGAGGGGACAGGGGGCGGAACTTTCTTT; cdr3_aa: CAISEGTGGGTFF
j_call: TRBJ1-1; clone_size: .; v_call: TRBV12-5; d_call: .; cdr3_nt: TGTGCTAGTGGTCGGGACCTGAACACTGAAGCTTTCTTT; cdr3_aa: CASGRDLNTEAFF
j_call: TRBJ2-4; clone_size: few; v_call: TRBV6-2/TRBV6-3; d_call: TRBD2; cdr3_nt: TGTGCCAGTGCGCGGGGGGATATTGCCAAAAACATTCAGTACTTC; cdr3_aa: CASARGDIAKNIQYF
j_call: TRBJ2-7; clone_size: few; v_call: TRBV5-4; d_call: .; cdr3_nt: TGTGCCAGCAGCTTGGTCGACTCCTACGAGCAGTACTTC; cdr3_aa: CASSLVDSYEQYF
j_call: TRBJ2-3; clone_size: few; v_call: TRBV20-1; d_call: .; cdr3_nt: TGCAGTGCTAGCGGGGCTATTGGGGCTAGCACAGATACGCAGTATTTT; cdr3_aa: CSASGAIGASTDTQYF
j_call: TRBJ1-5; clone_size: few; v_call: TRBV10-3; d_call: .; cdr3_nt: TGTGCCATCAGTGACCCCCGATGGGACAGCAATCAGCCCCAGCATTTT; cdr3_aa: CAISDPRWDSNQPQHF
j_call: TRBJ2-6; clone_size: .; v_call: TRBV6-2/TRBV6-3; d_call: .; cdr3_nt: TGTGCCAGCGGCAGGGGTGCTGGGGCCAACGTCCTGACTTTC; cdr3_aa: CASGRGAGANVLTF
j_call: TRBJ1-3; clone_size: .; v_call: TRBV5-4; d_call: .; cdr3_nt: TGTGCCAGCAGCGTTACACCTGGAAACACCATATATTTT; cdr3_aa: CASSVTPGNTIYF
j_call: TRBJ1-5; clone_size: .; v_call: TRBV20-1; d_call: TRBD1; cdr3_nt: TGCAGTGCTAGAGAGCCCACAGGGGGCAATCAGCCCCAGCATTTT; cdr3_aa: CSAREPTGGNQPQHF
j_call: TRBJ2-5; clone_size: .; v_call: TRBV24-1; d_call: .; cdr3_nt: TGTGCCACCAGTGAGGCCAGGGGCTCCTCAGAGACCCAGTACTTC; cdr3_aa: CATSEARGSSETQYF